The 24 T cell receptor beta chains below were found in one sample sequenced in a study of regulatory T cells in long-lasting Graves disease. The time point is: newly diagnosed GD, antithyroid drugs for less than 3 months. Scientists built the TCR library using RNA that was extracted from PBMCs. Arm-PCR of CDR3 regions and iRepertoire HTBI primers were the basis on which TCR beta libraries were built. Each CDR3 protein gets one entry after TCRdb re-called the multiplex PCR reads with MiXCR. This sample has some 450,000 distinct CDR3 sequences, with less than 20% found just once. This sample also belongs to another study, concerning T cells in Graves' hyperthyroidism and ophthalmopathy.

The sequencing here drew on peripheral blood mononuclear cells (PBMCs), taken at new diagnosis, from a patient treated with antithyroid drugs. The receptors shown here come from a woman aged 30 to 39 with Graves disease.

This clonotype was found many times. V and J are TRBV12-3 or TRBV12-4 and TRBJ1-3; D ambiguous. This CDR3 comprises 13 residues. Trimming removed 7 bases from V and 4 bases from J, with 11 bases in between. In nucleotides, the CDR3 is TGTGCCAGCACCCTAGAGGTGGGAAACACCATATATTTT. Its translation is CASTLEVGNTIYF.

This clonotype was seen repeatedly, ten times or more. The rearrangement joins TRBV19 to TRBJ1-1; possibly TRBD1 for D (6 bases). This CDR3 is 14 amino acids long. Deletions cut 3 bases from V and 4 bases from J, with 12 bases between. Germline assignment: CDR1 LNHDA and CDR2 SQIVND (reference sequence). The chain's CDR3 is CASSMRGLSTEAFF. The CDR3 DNA reads as TGTGCCAGTAGTATGCGGGGGCTCTCCACTGAAGCTTTCTTT.

This chain uses TRBV7-6 with TRBJ2-2; D call uncertain. Trimming removed 5 bases from V and 3 bases from J, with 13 bases in between. The CDR3 contains 15 residues. Germline V gene sequence: CDR1 SGHVS, CDR2 FNYEAQ. The DNA of the CDR3 is TGTGCCAGCAGCGTCGAGCACATGCACACCGGGGAGCTGTTTTTT. Translated, it gives CASSVEHMHTGELFF.

This clonotype was counted many times. The chain recombines TRBV6-1 with TRBJ1-6, with 12 bases fitting TRBD1. Germline CDR1 reads MNHNS; CDR2 reads SASEGT. CDR3 length: 17 residues. Trimming at V came to 3 bases and at J to 8 bases, leaving 8 bases not matched to a gene. The CDR3 nucleotides read TGTGCCAGCAGTGACCTTATGAGGGACAGGGGGCATTCACCCCTCCACTTT. It specifies CASSDLMRDRGHSPLHF.

This clonotype was recorded many times. V usage is TRBV11-2 and J usage is TRBJ2-5, with 9 bases identical to TRBD1. CDR3 size: 14 residues. Germline V gene data show CDR1 as SGHAT and CDR2 as FQNNGV. After removal of 6 bases from V and 4 bases from J, the junction contained 6 bases not matched to a gene. The CDR3 DNA sequence: TGTGCCAGCAGTTTGGACAGGGGCGGAGAGACCCAGTACTTC. Translated, it gives CASSLDRGGETQYF.

This clonotype was detected ten times or more. J is TRBJ2-1 and V is TRBV5-1; D unresolved. CDR3 length: 13 amino acids. Trimming cost V 0 bases and J 7 bases, with 8 bases left between them. The germline gives CDR1 SGHRS, CDR2 YFSETQ. CDR3 in amino acids: CASSLAWANEQFF. For the CDR3, the DNA is TGCGCCAGCAGCTTGGCGTGGGCAAATGAGCAGTTCTTC.

Ten or more counts support this clonotype. The chain recombines TRBV6-2 or TRBV6-3 with TRBJ2-7; D perhaps matches TRBD2 (5 bases). Germline CDR1 and CDR2: MNHEY and SVGEGT. V lost 0 bases and J lost 3, with 18 bases in between. CDR3 size: 17 residues. In DNA, the CDR3 is TGTGCCAGCAGTTACTCGACATTCTCAACTAGGAGCTACGAGCAGTACTTC. This encodes CASSYSTFSTRSYEQYF.

There are many counts of this clonotype. The V gene is TRBV20-1, the J gene TRBJ1-1; D is unclear. Germline lookup yields CDR1 DFQATT and CDR2 SNEGSKA (reference sequence). The CDR3 loop spans 13 amino acids. The CDR3 DNA reads TGCAGCGATCCTCGACGGGGAAACACTGAAGCTTTCTTT. Its translation: CSDPRRGNTEAFF.

This clonotype has just a few counts. The CDR3 loop reads CAITSKAGFQETQYF. The CDR3 region has the DNA TGTGCCATCACCTCCAAGGCGGGGTTTCAAGAGACCCAGTACTTC. The chain employs TRBV10-3 and TRBJ2-5, with TRBD2 as a possible D gene (6 bases). CDR3 size: 15 residues. The germline CDR1 and CDR2 sequences are ENHRY and SYGVKD. V lost 7 bases and J 2 bases, leaving 17 bases between the germline ends.

This clonotype was seen repeatedly, ten times or more. This chain links TRBV6-2 or TRBV6-3 with TRBJ2-3; D might be TRBD1 (5 bases). The CDR3 spans 16 residues. CDR1 MNHEY and CDR2 SVGEGT come from the germline V gene. Trimming shortened V by 2 bases and J by 8 bases, and 20 bases separated the two germline ends. CDR3 coding DNA: TGTGCCAGCAGTTACGGGGCCGGGCCCCCCGTGGGTACGCAGTATTTT. Protein: CASSYGAGPPVGTQYF.

This clonotype was counted many times. This chain connects TRBV24-1 to TRBJ1-2; D not resolved. The germline V gene encodes CDR1 KGHDR and CDR2 SFDVKD. This CDR3 spans 15 amino acids. V was shortened by 7 bases and J by 6 bases, with 20 bases between the two germline ends. CDR3 residues: CATRLKGRESDGYTF. CDR3 in DNA: TGTGCCACCAGATTAAAGGGAAGAGAATCCGATGGCTACACCTTC.

This clonotype was counted at least ten times. The chain is built from TRBV28 and TRBJ2-7; D unclear. Trimming cost V 7 bases and J 3 bases, with 10 bases left between them. This CDR3 contains 12 residues. CDR1 MDHEN and CDR2 SYDVKM come from the germline V gene. CDR3 sequence (DNA): TGTGCCAGCACGGCAGGCTTCTACGAGCAGTACTTC. Encoded protein: CASTAGFYEQYF. The variable domain in full, completed from reference TRBV28 and TRBJ2-7, reads DVKVTQSSRYLVKRTGEKVFLECVQDMDHENMFWYRQDPGLGLRLIYFSYDVKMKEKGDIPEGYSVSREKKERFSLILESASTNQTSMYLCASTAGFYEQYFGPGTRLTVT.

This clonotype has ten or more counts. This chain joins TRBV12-3 or TRBV12-4 and TRBJ1-4, with a possible D match to TRBD1 (5 bases). The CDR3 is made up of 15 amino acids. V shed 5 bases and J shed 11 bases, with 21 bases lying between them. The CDR3 here is CASSTSRDDAWKLFF. DNA for the CDR3: TGTGCCAGCAGTACATCAAGGGACGACGCTTGGAAACTGTTTTTT.

At least ten counts were recorded for this clonotype. V is TRBV6-2 or TRBV6-3 and J is TRBJ2-7; unclear D gene. V lost 8 bases to trimming and J lost 2 bases, with 16 bases between them. From germline, CDR1 is MNHEY and CDR2 SVGEGT. The CDR3 consists of 14 residues. The CDR3 region is CASESHTVAYEQYF. The CDR3 DNA is TGTGCCAGCGAAAGCCACACGGTGGCCTACGAGCAGTACTTC.

J is TRBJ1-2 and V is TRBV19, with a weak D call TRBD1 (5 bases). V was cut by 7 bases and J by 6 bases, with 18 bases left in between. Germline CDR1 LNHDA, CDR2 SQIVND (reference sequence). This CDR3 has 14 amino acids. In DNA form, the CDR3 reads TGTGCCAGTACATTTTTCCAGGGAGTCCATGGCTACACCTTC. This sequence encodes CASTFFQGVHGYTF.

This clonotype was seen at least ten times. The V gene is TRBV6-2 or TRBV6-3, the J gene TRBJ2-7; 8 nucleotides line up with TRBD2. Germline loops: CDR1 MNHEY, CDR2 SVGEGT. Unmatched junction bases numbered 4, after V lost 4 bases and J lost 2 bases. CDR3 length: 14 amino acids. CDR3 amino acids: CASSSPGLAYEQYF. The CDR3 DNA sequence: TGTGCCAGCAGTTCCCCGGGACTAGCCTACGAGCAGTACTTC.

Note on this clonotype: A much bigger clone sits one base away, suggesting this may be a read error. J is TRBJ2-5 and V is TRBV7-2; D not certain. Germline V gene data show CDR1 as SGHTA and CDR2 as FQGNSA. The CDR3 runs to 12 residues. The CDR3 loop is CASSLDSTEQLF. CDR3 DNA sequence: TGTGCCAGCAGCTTAGATTCTACAGAGCAGCTCTTC.

This clonotype was counted a few times. This chain links TRBV13 with TRBJ1-2; 8 bases map to TRBD1. V gave up 5 bases and J gave up 7 bases; unmatched junction bases: 9. The CDR3 is made up of 14 amino acids. Per the germline V gene, CDR1 is PRHDT and CDR2 is FYEKMQ (reference sequence). The CDR3 nucleotides read TGTGCCAGCAGCACCAGGACAGGGCTTGCTGGCTACACCTTC. Protein: CASSTRTGLAGYTF.

CDR3 nucleotides: TGCGCCAGCAGTGTCGGGACAAATTCCTACAATGAGCAGTTCTTC. This sequence encodes CASSVGTNSYNEQFF. V usage is TRBV10-2 and J usage is TRBJ2-1, with a possible D match to TRBD1 (6 bases). The CDR3 covers 15 residues. The germline CDR1 and CDR2 sequences are WSHSY and SAAADI. V was trimmed by 4 bases and J by 1 base, leaving 11 bases between them.

The rearrangement uses TRBV27 and TRBJ2-6; perhaps TRBD2 as D (5 bases). This CDR3 is built from 17 residues. In germline, CDR1 is MNHEY, CDR2 SMNVEV (reference sequence). The germline V and J ends were trimmed by 5 bases and 3 bases, with 17 bases remaining between them. The CDR3: CASSPPGLDFGANVLTF. CDR3 bases: TGTGCCAGCAGTCCGCCCGGACTCGACTTTGGGGCCAACGTCCTGACTTTC.

As for this clonotype: A read error is possible here, since a much larger clone lies one base away. The V and J genes are TRBV4-3 and TRBJ2-3; the D gene is possibly TRBD1 (6 bases). Per germline, CDR1 LGHNA and CDR2 YSLEER. The CDR3 has 15 residues. V was pared by 1 base and J by 3 bases, with 11 bases between. The DNA for the CDR3 is TGCGCCAGCAGCCAAGTTTGGACAGCAACAGATACGCAGTATTTT. Translation gives CASSQVWTATDTQYF.

This clonotype appeared many times. The rearrangement links TRBV28 to TRBJ2-7, with D possibly being TRBD1 (5 bases). The CDR3 runs 16 residues. Germline lookup yields CDR1 MDHEN and CDR2 SYDVKM. Between the trimmed V and J ends, which lost 2 bases and 0 bases, there was a span of 14 bases. For the CDR3, the DNA is TGTGCCAGCAGTTTAGGGGCTTACAGGAGCTCCTACGAGCAGTACTTC. Its translation: CASSLGAYRSSYEQYF.

This rearrangement joins TRBV12-5 to TRBJ2-7; D perhaps matches TRBD2 (5 bases). The CDR3 length is 14 residues. The V and J ends lost 0 bases and 5 bases respectively, with 11 bases between them. CDR1 and CDR2 (germline): LGHNT, FRNRAP. The CDR3 region has the DNA TGTGCTAGTGGTTTGGTACCGGGGTTCGACGAGCAGTACTTC. Encoded protein: CASGLVPGFDEQYF.

This clonotype was observed many times. The DNA of the CDR3 is TGCGCCAGCAGCTTTGACCAAGAGACCCAGTACTTC. Translated: CASSFDQETQYF. The V gene is TRBV5-1, the J gene TRBJ2-5; unclear D gene. V shed 2 bases and J shed 0 bases, with 2 bases lying between them. CDR1 and CDR2 (germline): SGHRS, YFSETQ. There are 12 residues in the CDR3. Using reference TRBV5-1 and TRBJ2-5 for the parts outside the CDR3, the full variable domain is KAGVTQTPRYLIKTRGQQVTLSCSPISGHRSVSWYQQTPGQGLQFLFEYFSETQRNKGNFPGRFSGRQFSNSRSEMNVSTLELGDSALYLCASSFDQETQYFGPGTRLLVL.